One and the same sample provided the 22 T cell receptor beta chains below, sequenced in a study of blood T cell repertoires in COVID-19. The repertoire was sequenced with immunoSEQ multiplex PCR; TCRdb's copy has only in-frame clones and lacks some. The sample gives about 66,000 clones, roughly 86% of which show up once; 5.5% to 8% is in the top ten. The sample comprised peripheral blood. The source is a man aged 50 to 60 with active COVID-19.

This chain uses TRBV24-1 with TRBJ2-1; TRBD2 aligns across 13 bases. CDR1 and CDR2 (germline): KGHDR, SFDVKD. This CDR3 region has 15 residues. J lost 7 bases, V lost 3 bases, and 2 bases had no gene match. CDR3: CATSDVTSGGNEQFF. Written as DNA, the CDR3 is TGTGCCACCAGTGATGTGACTAGCGGGGGGAATGAGCAGTTCTTC.

The chain couples TRBV18 to TRBJ2-3, with D possibly matching TRBD2 (5 bases). Per the germline V gene, CDR1 is KGHSH and CDR2 is LQKENI. The CDR3 extends over 15 amino acids. V lost 5 bases and J lost 1, with 13 bases in between. The CDR3 region has the DNA TGTGCCAGCTCATCCTTCGAGCGGCGCACAGATACGCAGTATTTT. The encoded protein is CASSSFERRTDTQYF.

J is TRBJ1-1 and V is TRBV27; 9 bases fit TRBD1. Per germline, CDR1 MNHEY and CDR2 SMNVEV (reference sequence). The length of the CDR3 is 15 residues. V shed 6 bases and J 6 bases; nucleotides not matched to a gene: 11. CDR3 region: CASRGQGWVRAEAFF. DNA for the CDR3: TGTGCCAGCAGGGGACAGGGTTGGGTGAGGGCTGAAGCTTTCTTT.

This clone was observed a handful of times. CDR3 DNA sequence: TGTGCCAGCAGCTTAGATCACACAGGGGATGGCTACACCTTC. It codes for CASSLDHTGDGYTF. The V and J genes are TRBV11-2 and TRBJ1-2; 7 bases map to TRBD1. The V gene's germline CDR1 is SGHAT and CDR2 FQNNGV. Trimming took 0 bases from V and 6 from J; bases not matched to a gene: 4. The CDR3 spans 14 residues.

In its sample, this clone was seen a few times. The rearrangement joins TRBV11-2 to TRBJ2-2, with TRBD2 matching over 13 bases. The germline CDR1 and CDR2 sequences are SGHAT and FQNNGV. Trimming at V came to 5 bases and at J to 7 bases, leaving 13 bases not matched to a gene. The CDR3 contains 18 residues. The CDR3 DNA sequence: TGTGCCAGCAGCCCACGACTAGCGGGGGGCCCCAAAGGCGGGGAGCTGTTTTTT. Translation gives CASSPRLAGGPKGGELFF.

The V gene is TRBV5-4, the J gene TRBJ2-3; D remains ambiguous. The CDR3 has 15 residues. In germline, CDR1 is SGHNT, CDR2 YYREEE (reference sequence). The V end lost 4 bases, the J end lost 0 bases, and 12 bases lay between the germline ends. The CDR3 is CASSPKVTSTDTQYF. The CDR3 coding sequence is TGTGCCAGCAGCCCTAAAGTGACTAGCACAGATACGCAGTATTTT.

The chain is built from TRBV19 and TRBJ2-7; a possible D gene is TRBD1 (5 bases). V lost 5 bases, J lost 2 bases, and 10 bases lay in between. The CDR3 totals 13 residues. Germline CDR1 reads LNHDA; CDR2 reads SQIVND (reference sequence). The CDR3 coding sequence is TGTGCCAGTAGTCCCCAGGGCACCTACGAGCAGTACTTC. It is translated as CASSPQGTYEQYF.

The chain is built from TRBV29-1 and TRBJ1-1; no clear D gene. The CDR3 has 12 amino acids. V dropped 4 bases and J dropped 7 bases, with 13 bases sitting between them. Germline loops: CDR1 SQVTM, CDR2 ANQGSEA. The CDR3 reads CSVVVPGLEAFF. The CDR3 DNA follows: TGCAGCGTTGTAGTTCCAGGCCTTGAAGCTTTCTTT.

The genes are TRBV5-1 and TRBJ2-5, with a weak D call TRBD2 (6 bases). The CDR3 totals 13 residues. Trimming cost V 6 bases and J 4 bases, with 13 bases left between them. CDR1 is SGHRS and CDR2 is YFSETQ in the germline V gene. The CDR3 region has the DNA TGCGCCAGCACGCGGGAAAACCGAGAGACCCAGTACTTC. Amino acids: CASTRENRETQYF.

The J gene is TRBJ1-4, the V gene TRBV25-1; D is unresolved. Germline CDR1 reads MGHDK; CDR2 reads SYGVNS. V lost 2 bases to trimming and J lost 3 bases, with 7 bases between them. The CDR3 runs 14 residues. The CDR3 spells CASSEPGSNEKLFF. The CDR3 nucleotides read TGTGCCAGCAGTGAACCCGGGTCTAATGAAAAACTGTTTTTT. The full variable domain, its missing parts supplied by reference TRBV25-1 and TRBJ1-4, is EADIYQTPRYLVIGTGKKITLECSQTMGHDKMYWYQQDPGMELHLIHYSYGVNSTEKGDLSSESTVSRIRTEHFPLTLESARPSHTSQYLCASSEPGSNEKLFFGSGTQLSVL.

This chain uses TRBV30 with TRBJ1-2, with 9 bases identical to TRBD1. CDR3 length: 14 amino acids. J gave up 2 bases and V 1 base, and 2 bases lay outside the gene matches. The germline V gene encodes CDR1 GTSNPN and CDR2 SVGIG (reference sequence). CDR3: CAWSGGTGNYGYTF. In nucleotides, the CDR3 is TGTGCCTGGAGTGGGGGGACAGGGAACTATGGCTACACCTTC.

The chain joins TRBV24-1 to TRBJ2-1; 7 bases are a match to TRBD1. CDR3 length: 14 amino acids. J was trimmed by 9 bases and V by 5 bases; bases with no gene match: 9. The germline V gene encodes CDR1 KGHDR and CDR2 SFDVKD. CDR3 amino acids: CATSARVSGGEQFF. The CDR3 DNA is TGTGCCACCAGTGCCCGGGTTTCAGGGGGTGAGCAGTTCTTC.

The rearrangement joins TRBV4-1 to TRBJ1-6, with D unclear. This CDR3 contains 14 residues. V lost 0 bases to trimming and J lost 7 bases, with 7 bases between them. The germline CDR1 and CDR2 sequences are MGHRA and YSYEKL. CDR3 residues: CASSQDNRNSPLHF. The CDR3 nucleotides read TGCGCCAGCAGCCAAGATAACAGAAATTCACCCCTCCACTTT.

The chain combines TRBV3-1 (or the pseudogene TRBV3-2) with TRBJ2-5, with D uncertain. The germline V gene encodes CDR1 LGHDT and CDR2 YNNKEL (reference sequence). Trimming shortened V by 0 bases and J by 1 base, and 6 bases separated the two germline ends. The CDR3 totals 14 residues. CDR3 sequence reads: CASSQDRVQETQYF. Written as DNA, the CDR3 is TGTGCCAGCAGCCAAGATAGAGTCCAAGAGACCCAGTACTTC.

The CDR3 loop reads CASSQGSPRANTIYF. DNA for the CDR3: TGTGCCAGCAGCCAAGGGTCTCCAAGAGCAAACACCATATATTTT. The chain couples TRBV14 to TRBJ1-3; D unresolved. Trimming pared 1 base from V and 6 bases from J, leaving 13 bases between. The CDR3 sequence is 15 residues long. CDR1 and CDR2 from the germline V gene are SGHDN and FVKESK.

The table lists this clone with a few counts. The chain couples TRBV10-3 to TRBJ1-5; D remains ambiguous. CDR3 size: 15 residues. The germline CDR1 and CDR2 sequences are ENHRY and SYGVKD. Trimming took 0 bases from V and 0 from J, leaving 6 bases between them. The CDR3 spells CAISESSLSNQPQHF. In nucleotides, the CDR3 is TGTGCCATCAGTGAGTCGTCCCTTAGCAATCAGCCCCAGCATTTT.

The V gene is TRBV10-3, the J gene TRBJ2-1; unclear D gene. The V gene lost 3 bases and the J gene lost 0 bases, with 12 bases spanning the gap. Germline loops: CDR1 ENHRY, CDR2 SYGVKD. This CDR3 contains 16 residues. CDR3 sequence: CAISDQSPISYNEQFF. The CDR3 nucleotides read TGTGCCATCAGTGACCAGTCCCCCATCTCCTACAATGAGCAGTTCTTC.

The chain employs TRBV6-6 and TRBJ1-1, with TRBD1 matching 7 bases. The length of the CDR3 is 14 residues. Germline CDR1 is MNHNY and CDR2 is SVGAGI (reference sequence). After removal of 5 bases from V and 3 bases from J, the junction contained 6 bases not matched to a gene. The CDR3 reads CASSPRTGYTEAFF. The CDR3 coding sequence is TGTGCCAGCAGTCCTCGGACAGGTTACACTGAAGCTTTCTTT.

The chain couples TRBV11-2 to TRBJ2-5, with unresolved D. This CDR3 is 11 amino acids long. Per the germline V gene, CDR1 is SGHAT and CDR2 is FQNNGV. V lost 6 bases and J 5 bases, leaving 7 bases between the germline ends. The CDR3 loop reads CASSSMETQYF. CDR3 DNA: TGTGCCAGCAGTTCTATGGAGACCCAGTACTTC. The complete variable domain, with remaining parts taken from reference TRBV11-2 and TRBJ2-5, reads EAGVAQSPRYKIIEKRQSVAFWCNPISGHATLYWYQQILGQGPKLLIQFQNNGVVDDSQLPKDRFSAERLKGVDSTLKIQPAKLEDSAVYLCASSSMETQYFGPGTRLLVL.

CDR3 sequence (DNA): TGTGCCAGCCTAGGACTGGACTCCTACGAGCAGTACGTC. The encoded protein is CASLGLDSYEQYV. V is TRBV6-5 and J is TRBJ2-7; a weak D match, TRBD2 (5 bases). There are 13 residues in the CDR3. V lost 8 bases and J lost 0, with 11 bases in between. Per germline, CDR1 MNHEY and CDR2 SVGAGI.

The rearrangement uses TRBV5-8 and TRBJ1-2; D call uncertain. V was trimmed by 0 bases and J by 4 bases, leaving 16 bases between them. Germline V gives CDR1 SGHTS, CDR2 YDEGEE. The CDR3 loop spans 16 amino acids. The CDR3 nucleotides read TGTGCCAGCAGCTTGGCCATAGCAGCCCCTGGCTATGGCTACACCTTC. Its translation is CASSLAIAAPGYGYTF.

The chain employs TRBV4-2 and TRBJ2-3; 7 nucleotides line up with TRBD1. Germline V CDR1 and CDR2: LGHNA, YNFKEQ. Trimming took 1 base from V and 6 from J; bases not matched to a gene: 10. The CDR3 covers 16 residues. As DNA, the CDR3 is TGTGCCAGCAGCCAAGTCCCAGGGGGATCCACTGATACGCAGTATTTT. Translating it yields CASSQVPGGSTDTQYF.